Shown below are 21 T cell receptor beta chains from a single sample sequenced in a study of breast tumors, draining lymph nodes, adjacent tissues. TCRdb ran MiXCR on the multiplex PCR reads and lists one entry per CDR3 protein. The table records some 170,000 distinct CDR3 sequences, 25% to 40% of them present only once. Axillary draining lymph nodes of breast cancer patients supplied the node samples. The sequenced sample consisted of axillary lymph node tissue. These receptors were taken from a female donor with breast cancer. Some clones in this sample may be carry-over from other donors' samples.

This clonotype was observed many times. The chain recombines TRBV28 with TRBJ2-1, with TRBD2 matching 12 bases. The CDR3 totals 14 residues. The germline gives CDR1 MDHEN, CDR2 SYDVKM. The junction had 6 bases not matched to a gene; V was cut back by 6 bases and J by 9 bases. Written as DNA, the CDR3 is TGTGCCAGCAGGCAGACTAGCGGGAGCGTTGAGCAGTTCTTC. It translates to CASRQTSGSVEQFF.

This clonotype was seen at least ten times. The CDR3 region is CASSVGTVNSPLHF. The CDR3, as DNA: TGCGCCAGCAGTGTCGGGACGGTTAATTCACCCCTCCACTTT. V gene TRBV5-1 combines with J gene TRBJ1-6, with D possibly matching TRBD1 (5 bases). The V gene's germline CDR1 is SGHRS and CDR2 YFSETQ. The CDR3 loop spans 14 amino acids. V lost 5 bases and J lost 6, with 12 bases in between.

A word on this clonotype: Just one base apart from a much larger clone, this may be a read error. The conserved closing phenylalanine or tryptophan is absent in this CDR3, likely reflecting a read error. This chain joins TRBV3-1 and TRBJ2-5, with 7 bases matching TRBD1. Unmatched junction bases numbered 7, after V lost 4 bases and J lost 2 bases. The CDR3 is 15 residues long. Germline assignment: CDR1 LGHDT and CDR2 YNNKEL (reference sequence). CDR3 sequence (DNA): TGTGCCAGCAGCCCCATAGGGGGCGTACAAGAGACCCAGTACTCC. It translates to CASSPIGGVQETQYS.

DNA of the CDR3: TGTGCCAGCAGTGAATTTCCGGACAGGGGGCATGAGACCCAGTACTTC. Protein: CASSEFPDRGHETQYF. V is TRBV6-4 and J is TRBJ2-5; TRBD1 aligns across 11 bases. CDR1 and CDR2 from the germline V gene are MRHNA and SNTAGT. This CDR3 has 16 residues. Germline trimming cut 3 bases from V and 5 bases from J; bases unmatched to any gene: 8.

Details on this clonotype: This sequence may be a read error, since a much larger clone differs from it by one base. V gene TRBV24-1 combines with J gene TRBJ1-2; unclear D gene. The CDR3 totals 11 residues. Germline-derived CDR1 and CDR2 are KGHDR and SFDVKD. The V gene lost 7 bases and the J gene lost 5 bases, with 7 bases spanning the gap. The CDR3 spells CATSQRYGYTF. The CDR3 bases are TGTGCCACCAGCCAACGGTATGGCTACACCTTC.

Many counts were recorded for this clonotype. This sequence joins TRBV6-2 or TRBV6-3 and TRBJ1-2, with D hard to call. Germline V gene lookup returns CDR1 MNHEY and CDR2 SVGEGT. This CDR3 region has 12 residues. V dropped 8 bases and J dropped 5 bases, with 12 bases sitting between them. The CDR3 protein is CASLGGGYGYTF. In DNA form, the CDR3 reads TGTGCCAGCCTTGGAGGAGGGTATGGCTACACCTTC.

This clonotype was seen only a few times. One end of the junction fails to match germline, which may point to a read error. V usage is TRBV6-5 and J usage is TRBJ2-2; D is uncertain. From germline, CDR1 is MNHEY and CDR2 SVGAGI. The CDR3 has 14 residues. CDR3 DNA: TGTGCCAGCAGTCACTCTGCGAACACCGGGGAGCTGTTTTTT. Encoded protein: CASSHSANTGELFF.

The sample holds a few counts of this clonotype. At one of its ends the junction is not consistent with the germline gene, which may arise from a read error. The chain couples TRBV5-1 to TRBJ2-5; D is possibly TRBD2 (6 bases). CDR1 SGHRS and CDR2 YFSETQ come from the germline V gene. The CDR3 loop spans 12 amino acids. CDR3 amino acids: CASRGGRETHYF. CDR3 DNA sequence: TGCGCCAGCAGAGGAGGGAGAGAGACCCACTACTTC.

This clonotype was found many times. The V call is TRBV24-1, the J call TRBJ2-2; perhaps TRBD1 as D (6 bases). The V end lost 3 bases, the J end lost 2 bases, and 12 bases lay between the germline ends. The CDR3 covers 16 residues. CDR1 is KGHDR and CDR2 is SFDVKD in the germline V gene. The CDR3 spells CATSDTRTANTGELFF. The CDR3 nucleotides are TGTGCCACCAGTGATACTCGGACAGCTAACACCGGGGAGCTGTTTTTT.

This clonotype was seen ten or more times. The chain couples TRBV7-8 to TRBJ2-2; D is ambiguous. Trimming removed 1 base at V and 0 bases at J, with 12 bases between. The CDR3 has 17 residues. The germline V gene encodes CDR1 SGHVS and CDR2 FQNEAQ. The CDR3 DNA reads as TGTGCCAGCAGCTTAGTACCCCAGGCTGCGAACACCGGGGAGCTGTTTTTT. As protein: CASSLVPQAANTGELFF.

About this clonotype: The conserved phenylalanine or tryptophan is not found at the CDR3 terminus, so this likely reflects a read error. The DNA is omitted, as the CDR3 cannot be located on it reliably, and the CDR3 follows TCRdb's listing. The chain carries TRBV5-4 and TRBJ2-7; the table's D call of TRBD2 was not tested on the DNA. Per germline, CDR1 SGHNT and CDR2 YYREEE (reference sequence). The CDR3 is 8 residues long, ends included. CDR3 sequence: CASSTLAG.

A remark on this clonotype: At one boundary the junction diverges from the germline segment, which might be a read error. The chain uses TRBV11-2 and TRBJ2-7; the D is unclear. CDR1 and CDR2 from the germline V gene are SGHAT and FQNNGV. CDR3 length: 13 residues. CDR3 in DNA: TGTGCCAGCAGCTTAGGACACTCCCACGAGCAGTACTTC. The encoded protein is CASSLGHSHEQYF.

The chain recombines TRBV6-5 with TRBJ2-2, with D hard to call. V was pared by 5 bases and J by 5 bases, with 12 bases between. This CDR3 is built from 14 residues. CDR1 and CDR2 from the germline V gene are MNHEY and SVGAGI. The CDR3 spells CASSPFSWTGELFF. Written as DNA, the CDR3 is TGTGCCAGCAGTCCCTTTAGTTGGACCGGGGAGCTGTTTTTT.

The genes are TRBV9 and TRBJ1-1; the D is unclear. This CDR3 is 13 amino acids long. The germline CDR1 and CDR2 sequences are SGDLS and YYNGEE. The ends were cut back, 1 base at V and 2 bases at J, with 6 bases in the middle. CDR3 protein: CASSVLSNTEAFF. The CDR3 nucleotides are TGTGCCAGCAGCGTATTGTCTAACACTGAAGCTTTCTTT.

Concerning this clonotype: Because it lacks the conserved phenylalanine or tryptophan at the end, this CDR3 is likely a read error. J is TRBJ2-6 and V is TRBV5-1, with D tentatively TRBD1 (5 bases). The CDR3 runs to 14 residues. The germline V gene encodes CDR1 SGHRS and CDR2 YFSETQ. CDR3 DNA sequence: TGCGCCAGCAGCTTGGTCTCTGGGGCCAACCTCCTGACTCTC. It codes for CASSLVSGANLLTL.

The chain employs TRBV25-1 and TRBJ1-2; 8 bases line up with TRBD1. This CDR3 region has 18 residues. Germline V lookup: CDR1 MGHDK, CDR2 SYGVNS. J gave up 1 base and V 4 bases, and 14 bases lay outside the gene matches. The CDR3: CASSARTRGTGGNYGYTF. The CDR3 bases are TGTGCCAGCAGTGCTAGAACCAGGGGTACAGGGGGTAACTATGGCTACACCTTC.

Concerning this clonotype itself: This CDR3 fails to terminate in the conserved phenylalanine or tryptophan, so it likely reflects a read error. The gene calls are TRBV14 and TRBJ2-2, with D unclear. Per germline, CDR1 SGHDN and CDR2 FVKESK. The CDR3 consists of 14 residues. CDR3 bases: TGTGCTAGCAGCCAAGATTTTGCCGTCGGGGAGCTGTTTTCT. Translated, it gives CASSQDFAVGELFS.

At least ten counts were recorded for this clonotype. The chain recombines TRBV7-9 with TRBJ2-1; 8 bases fit TRBD2. V dropped 1 base and J dropped 8; count of bases not matched to a gene: 16. Germline loops: CDR1 SEHNR, CDR2 FQNEAQ (reference sequence). The CDR3 contains 18 residues. The CDR3 here is CASSLDHARREGRYEQFF. In DNA, the CDR3 is TGTGCCAGCAGCTTAGATCATGCTCGACGGGAGGGCCGTTATGAGCAGTTCTTC.

This clonotype was detected ten times or more. The genes are TRBV20-1 and TRBJ2-3; 10 bases agree with TRBD2. Losses at the gene ends were 6 bases for V and 4 bases for J; bases not matched to a gene: 16. Germline lookup yields CDR1 DFQATT and CDR2 SNEGSKA (reference sequence). The CDR3 is 17 residues long. CDR3 loop: CSASILAGARGADTQYF. The DNA of the CDR3 is TGCAGTGCCAGCATCCTAGCGGGGGCACGGGGGGCAGATACGCAGTATTTT.

Regarding this clonotype: No conserved phenylalanine or tryptophan ends this CDR3, so it is likely a read error. CDR3 nucleotides: TGTGCCAGCAGCTTAATGGGGGGCCCTGGCTACACCTCC. This codes for CASSLMGGPGYTS. The chain joins TRBV11-2 to TRBJ1-2; possibly TRBD1 for D (6 bases). The V end was cut by 2 bases, the J end by 7 bases, with 11 bases between. CDR1 SGHAT and CDR2 FQNNGV come from the germline V gene. The CDR3 is 13 residues long.

This clonotype came up many times. The rearrangement uses TRBV5-1 and TRBJ2-5; 13 bases fit TRBD2. The CDR3 has 16 amino acids. J lost 5 bases, V lost 3 bases, and 7 bases had no gene match. The germline V gene has CDR1 SGHRS and CDR2 YFSETQ. As DNA, the CDR3 is TGCGCCAGCAGCTATCGGACTAGCGGGGGAGGGGAGACCCAGTACTTC. Translated: CASSYRTSGGGETQYF.